These 14 T cell receptor beta chains were all obtained from the same sample, sequenced in a study of response to subunit inactivated influenza vaccine. TCRdb itself ran the RT-PCR reads through MiXCR, one entry per CDR3 protein. The data contain approximately 700,000 distinct CDR3 sequences, about a sixth of them singletons. The input for sequencing was PBMCs from blood, taken 11 to 12 days after vaccination. The receptor set was obtained from a man over 45 who received an inactivated influenza vaccine.

This clonotype was observed a handful of times. V is TRBV15 and J is TRBJ1-1; D is unresolved. The germline V gene has CDR1 LNHNV and CDR2 YYDKDF (reference sequence). The CDR3 consists of 12 residues. V was cut by 4 bases and J by 0 bases, with 3 bases left in between. For the CDR3, the DNA is TGTGCCACCAGCAAGGTGAACACTGAAGCTTTCTTT. Protein: CATSKVNTEAFF.

V is TRBV7-2 and J is TRBJ2-1, with 9 bases identical to TRBD2. V was clipped by 2 bases and J by 6 bases; unmatched bases: 8. The CDR3 spans 16 residues. Germline V gene lookup returns CDR1 SGHTA and CDR2 FQGNSA. The CDR3 loop reads CASSLNIAGGPNEQFF. The CDR3 coding sequence is TGTGCCAGCAGCTTAAATATTGCGGGAGGGCCCAATGAGCAGTTCTTC.

This chain connects TRBV5-1 to TRBJ2-3, with a tentative D call TRBD1 (6 bases). Germline assignment: CDR1 SGHRS and CDR2 YFSETQ. V was pared by 0 bases and J by 2 bases, with 13 bases between. The CDR3 has 16 residues. CDR3 nucleotides: TGCGCCAGCAGCTTGGCCTCACAGGGTGACACAGATACGCAGTATTTT. Translation: CASSLASQGDTDTQYF.

This clonotype has a handful of counts. V gene TRBV27 combines with J gene TRBJ1-6; D is unresolved. V was clipped by 5 bases and J by 5 bases, with 19 bases between them. CDR3 length: 17 amino acids. Germline V lookup: CDR1 MNHEY, CDR2 SMNVEV (reference sequence). The CDR3 nucleotides are TGTGCCAGCAGTACACTCTCTCGGGCGTTCCATAATTCACCCCTCCACTTT. Translation gives CASSTLSRAFHNSPLHF.

The chain is built from TRBV29-1 and TRBJ2-7; the D call may be TRBD1 or TRBD2 (5 bases each). V was shortened by 0 bases and J by 2 bases, with 8 bases between the two germline ends. CDR3 length: 13 amino acids. The V gene's germline CDR1 is SQVTM and CDR2 ANQGSEA. In DNA, the CDR3 is TGCAGCGTTGAAGAGCCGGGGCCCTACGAGCAGTACTTC. Its protein product is CSVEEPGPYEQYF.

A note on this clonotype: A much more abundant neighbour one base away suggests this may be a read error. The rearrangement uses TRBV12-3 or TRBV12-4 and TRBJ2-3; 7 bases fit TRBD1. The CDR3 length is 13 residues. The CDR3 nucleotides are TGTGCCAGCAGTTTTACAGGGACAGATACGCTGTATTTT. Residues: CASSFTGTDTLYF.

The V and J genes are TRBV27 and TRBJ2-3, with D perhaps TRBD1 (6 bases). Trimming left V 8 bases short and J 3 bases short, with 12 bases between. The CDR3 contains 13 residues. Germline CDR1 MNHEY, CDR2 SMNVEV (reference sequence). CDR3 protein: CASASRGTDTQYF. DNA for the CDR3: TGTGCCAGCGCCTCCAGGGGAACAGATACGCAGTATTTT.

The chain is built from TRBV24-1 and TRBJ2-2; possibly TRBD1 for D (5 bases). Trimming removed 5 bases from V and 4 bases from J, with 16 bases in between. The CDR3 loop spans 16 amino acids. CDR1 and CDR2 (germline): KGHDR, SFDVKD. Here the CDR3 reads CATSGRRTQSTGELFF. CDR3 nucleotide sequence: TGTGCCACCAGTGGACGTAGGACACAAAGCACCGGGGAGCTGTTTTTT.

At least ten counts were recorded for this clonotype. The chain recombines TRBV19 with TRBJ1-5; D might be TRBD1 (6 bases). Trimming took 3 bases from V and 2 from J, leaving 14 bases between them. Germline V gene lookup returns CDR1 LNHDA and CDR2 SQIVND (reference sequence). The CDR3 runs 16 residues. The CDR3 coding sequence is TGTGCCAGTAGTATCACAGGGATGAGGGGCAATCAGCCCCAGCATTTT. This translates into CASSITGMRGNQPQHF.

V usage is TRBV27 and J usage is TRBJ2-4; D gene ambiguous. Deletions cut 0 bases from V and 0 bases from J, with 6 bases between. The CDR3 is 15 amino acids. Germline CDR1 is MNHEY and CDR2 is SMNVEV (reference sequence). The CDR3 loop reads CASSLSLLAKNIQYF. CDR3 bases: TGTGCCAGCAGTTTATCGCTTCTAGCCAAAAACATTCAGTACTTC.

The chain recombines TRBV5-1 with TRBJ2-1, with 12 bases fitting TRBD2. Trimming removed 4 bases from V and 1 base from J; junction bases left unmatched: 12. Germline CDR1 and CDR2: SGHRS and YFSETQ. CDR3 size: 19 residues. CDR3 in amino acids: CASSLTYSSGRGSYNEQFF. The CDR3 coding sequence is TGCGCCAGCAGCCTAACGTACTCTAGCGGGAGGGGGTCCTACAATGAGCAGTTCTTC.

J is TRBJ2-7 and V is TRBV6-1, with unresolved D. Germline CDR1 is MNHNS and CDR2 is SASEGT. Trimming removed 2 bases at V and 2 bases at J, with 19 bases between. This CDR3 has 17 residues. The CDR3 spells CASSERVAFSGTYEQYF. The CDR3 bases are TGTGCCAGCAGTGAAAGGGTCGCATTCTCAGGCACCTACGAGCAGTACTTC.

The rearrangement links TRBV18 to TRBJ2-1; D gene ambiguous. Germline CDR1 and CDR2: KGHSH and LQKENI. This CDR3 comprises 17 residues. The V end was cut by 2 bases, the J end by 0 bases, with 14 bases between. The CDR3 DNA follows: TGTGCCAGCTCACCATTAGCAACGTTAAGCTCCTACAATGAGCAGTTCTTC. This codes for CASSPLATLSSYNEQFF.

With respect to this clonotype: Sequence at one end of the junction differs from germline and may be a read error. The CDR3 DNA follows: TGTGCCAGCAGCGCTATAATCGGGAGGGCGGTTGAGCAGATCTTC. It specifies CASSAIIGRAVEQIF. The chain couples TRBV9 to TRBJ2-1; 8 bases are a match to TRBD2. This CDR3 comprises 15 residues. Germline V gene sequence: CDR1 SGDLS, CDR2 YYNGEE.